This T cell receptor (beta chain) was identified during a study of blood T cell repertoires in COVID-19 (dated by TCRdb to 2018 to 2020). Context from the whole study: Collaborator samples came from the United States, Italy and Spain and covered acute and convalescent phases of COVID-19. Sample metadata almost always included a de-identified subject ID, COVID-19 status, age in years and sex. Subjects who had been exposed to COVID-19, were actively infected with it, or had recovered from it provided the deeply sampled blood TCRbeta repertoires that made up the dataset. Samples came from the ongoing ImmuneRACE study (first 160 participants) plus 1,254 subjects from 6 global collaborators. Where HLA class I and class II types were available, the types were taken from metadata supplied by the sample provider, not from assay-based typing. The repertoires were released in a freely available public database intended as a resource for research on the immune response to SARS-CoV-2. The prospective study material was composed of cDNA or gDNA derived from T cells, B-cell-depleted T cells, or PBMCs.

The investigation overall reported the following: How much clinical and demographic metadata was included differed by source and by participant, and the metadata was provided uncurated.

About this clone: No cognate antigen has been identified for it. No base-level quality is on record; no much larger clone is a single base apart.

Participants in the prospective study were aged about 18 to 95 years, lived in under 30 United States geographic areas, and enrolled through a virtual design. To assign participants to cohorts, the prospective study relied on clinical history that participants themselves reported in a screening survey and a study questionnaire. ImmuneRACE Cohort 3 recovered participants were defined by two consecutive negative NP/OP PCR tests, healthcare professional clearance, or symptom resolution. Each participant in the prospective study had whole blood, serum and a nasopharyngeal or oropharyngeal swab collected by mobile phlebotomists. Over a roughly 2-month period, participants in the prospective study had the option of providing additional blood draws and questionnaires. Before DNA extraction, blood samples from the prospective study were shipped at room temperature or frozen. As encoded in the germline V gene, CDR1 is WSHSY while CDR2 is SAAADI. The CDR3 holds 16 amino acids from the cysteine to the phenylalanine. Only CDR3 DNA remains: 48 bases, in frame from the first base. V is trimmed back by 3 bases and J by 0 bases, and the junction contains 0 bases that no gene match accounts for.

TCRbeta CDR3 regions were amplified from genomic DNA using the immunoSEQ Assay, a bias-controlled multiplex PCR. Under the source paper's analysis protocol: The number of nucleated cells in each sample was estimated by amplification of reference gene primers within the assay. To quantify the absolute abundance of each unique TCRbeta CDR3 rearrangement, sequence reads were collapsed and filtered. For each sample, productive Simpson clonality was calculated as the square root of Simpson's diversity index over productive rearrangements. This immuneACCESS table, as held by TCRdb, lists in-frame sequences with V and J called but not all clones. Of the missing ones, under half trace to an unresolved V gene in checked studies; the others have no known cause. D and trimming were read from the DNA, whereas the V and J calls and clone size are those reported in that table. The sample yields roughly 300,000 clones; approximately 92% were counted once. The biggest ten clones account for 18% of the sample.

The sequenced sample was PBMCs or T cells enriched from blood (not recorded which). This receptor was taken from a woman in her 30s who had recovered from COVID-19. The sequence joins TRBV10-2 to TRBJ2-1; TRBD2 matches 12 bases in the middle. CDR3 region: CASSELAGGSYNEQFF. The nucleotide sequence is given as TGCGCCAGCAGTGAACTAGCGGGAGGCTCCTACAATGAGCAGTTCTTC.